The 24 T cell receptor beta chains below were found in one sample sequenced in a study of identical twins. TCRdb passed the 5' RACE reads through MiXCR, listing each CDR3 protein once. The profile shows about 920,000 distinct CDR3 sequences, 9% to 15% of them singletons. Separately, the same data were catalogued under a study of yellow fever vaccine responses in identical twins.

Sequenced material: PBMCs. The receptors here all came from a woman aged 18-30 years in good health.

This clonotype was counted many times. This chain connects TRBV20-1 to TRBJ1-2, with D possibly being TRBD1 (6 bases). Germline CDR1 is DFQATT and CDR2 is SNEGSKA (reference sequence). The CDR3 is 11 residues long. The V gene lost 6 bases and the J gene lost 8 bases, with 13 bases spanning the gap. The DNA of the CDR3 is TGCAGTGCGGGAACAGGGAACGGCTACACCTTC. This encodes CSAGTGNGYTF.

This clonotype was counted only a few times. V and J are TRBV12-3 or TRBV12-4 and TRBJ2-1; 11 bases map to TRBD2. CDR3 length equals 21 residues. Germline trimming cut 3 bases from V and 2 bases from J; bases unmatched to any gene: 18. CDR3 loop: CASSFWSPLAGGLLTYNEQFF. The CDR3 bases are TGTGCCAGCAGTTTTTGGTCCCCGCTAGCGGGAGGCCTCTTGACCTACAATGAGCAGTTCTTC.

This clonotype has ten or more counts. The J gene is TRBJ2-3, the V gene TRBV4-1; 9 bases line up with TRBD1. Germline CDR1 and CDR2: MGHRA and YSYEKL. Trimming cost V 4 bases and J 5 bases; bases outside gene matches: 7. The CDR3 has 15 amino acids. The CDR3 nucleotides are TGCGCCAGCAGCCCAGCACAGGGGGCAGGAGATACGCAGTATTTT. Protein product: CASSPAQGAGDTQYF.

V gene TRBV5-1 combines with J gene TRBJ2-1; 7 bases match TRBD1. Germline CDR1 SGHRS, CDR2 YFSETQ. The ends lost 4 bases at V and 5 bases at J; junction bases unmatched: 9. The CDR3 sequence is 15 residues long. CDR3 loop: CASSADRALNNEQFF. In DNA, the CDR3 is TGCGCCAGCAGCGCAGACAGGGCTTTGAACAATGAGCAGTTCTTC.

The chain carries TRBV7-9 and TRBJ2-1; maybe TRBD1 (5 bases). Germline V gene data show CDR1 as SEHNR and CDR2 as FQNEAQ (reference sequence). The CDR3 is 14 amino acids. Trimming cost V 10 bases and J 4 bases, with 17 bases left between them. CDR3 DNA: TGTGCCACAAGGGGCCCGAAGGGGTACAATGAGCAGTTCTTC. Translation gives CATRGPKGYNEQFF.

This chain uses TRBV5-1 with TRBJ2-6, with D hard to call. V lost 2 bases to trimming and J lost 0 bases, with 9 bases between them. Germline V CDR1 and CDR2: SGHRS, YFSETQ. The CDR3 spans 16 residues. In DNA form, the CDR3 reads TGCGCCAGCAGCTTCACTTGGGACTCTGGGGCCAACGTCCTGACTTTC. It specifies CASSFTWDSGANVLTF. The whole variable domain, filled in from reference TRBV5-1 and TRBJ2-6, reads KAGVTQTPRYLIKTRGQQVTLSCSPISGHRSVSWYQQTPGQGLQFLFEYFSETQRNKGNFPGRFSGRQFSNSRSEMNVSTLELGDSALYLCASSFTWDSGANVLTFGAGSRLTVL.

This sequence joins TRBV6-1 and TRBJ2-5; D assignment may be TRBD1 or TRBD2 (7 bases each). This CDR3 is 13 amino acids long. Germline V gene lookup returns CDR1 MNHNS and CDR2 SASEGT. Trimming took off 11 bases at V and 5 bases at J, with 18 bases between the two ends. In DNA, the CDR3 is TGTGCCGCGAGGGAGGGGGCGCGGGAGACCCAGTACTTC. As protein: CAAREGARETQYF.

The chain joins TRBV20-1 to TRBJ2-1; the match to TRBD2 covers 13 bases. Germline lookup yields CDR1 DFQATT and CDR2 SNEGSKA (reference sequence). The CDR3 has 15 residues. V was clipped by 2 bases and J by 6 bases; unmatched bases: 4. The CDR3 loop is CSARSTSGGGNEQFF. As DNA, the CDR3 is TGCAGTGCTAGATCCACTAGCGGGGGGGGCAATGAGCAGTTCTTC.

Many counts were recorded for this clonotype. V usage is TRBV29-1 and J usage is TRBJ2-1, with D perhaps TRBD1 (6 bases). The CDR3 sequence is 12 residues long. Trimming removed 6 bases at V and 6 bases at J, with 12 bases between. The germline V gene encodes CDR1 SQVTM and CDR2 ANQGSEA. The CDR3 reads CSVATGFNEQFF. CDR3 nucleotide sequence: TGCAGCGTGGCTACAGGGTTCAATGAGCAGTTCTTC.

This clonotype was counted a few times. The J gene is TRBJ1-6, the V gene TRBV20-1; D unresolved. Germline CDR1 is DFQATT and CDR2 is SNEGSKA (reference sequence). V lost 4 bases and J lost 7, with 11 bases in between. The CDR3 runs to 13 residues. The CDR3 DNA reads TGCAGTGCTATGGGCAGTGAAAATTCACCCCTCCACTTT. Translating gives CSAMGSENSPLHF.

This clonotype was observed a handful of times. The chain couples TRBV4-1 to TRBJ1-2; D is uncertain. V lost 1 base and J lost 3, with 9 bases in between. This CDR3 has 14 amino acids. CDR1 and CDR2 (germline): MGHRA, YSYEKL. The chain's CDR3 is CASSQAGVHYGYTF. The CDR3, as DNA: TGCGCCAGCAGCCAAGCCGGGGTTCACTATGGCTACACCTTC.

This clonotype has more than one count but fewer than ten. This chain links TRBV2 with TRBJ1-6; D unresolved. This CDR3 contains 14 residues. Trimming removed 7 bases at V and 9 bases at J, with 16 bases between. Germline V gene data show CDR1 as SNHLY and CDR2 as FYNNEI. CDR3 DNA sequence: TGTGCCAGCATGGAGGGCTCAGATCGTTCACCCCTCCACTTT. The encoded protein is CASMEGSDRSPLHF.

The chain has TRBV7-8 and TRBJ2-1, with TRBD2 identical over 10 bases. The CDR3 consists of 16 residues. Germline CDR1 and CDR2: SGHVS and FQNEAQ. Trimming removed 7 bases from V and 9 bases from J; junction bases left unmatched: 15. The CDR3: CASIIMASGSYGEQFF. The CDR3 DNA follows: TGTGCCAGCATCATAATGGCTAGCGGGAGTTACGGTGAGCAGTTCTTC.

This chain joins TRBV18 and TRBJ2-7; perhaps D is TRBD1 or TRBD2 (5 bases each). The V and J ends lost 2 bases and 3 bases respectively, with 11 bases between them. The CDR3 totals 14 residues. Per germline, CDR1 KGHSH and CDR2 LQKENI. The chain's CDR3 is CASSPGGPVYEQYF. The CDR3, as DNA: TGTGCCAGCTCACCAGGGGGACCGGTCTACGAGCAGTACTTC.

The rearrangement links TRBV4-1 to TRBJ1-1, with 10 bases lining up with TRBD1. Germline V gene sequence: CDR1 MGHRA, CDR2 YSYEKL. The CDR3 runs 14 residues. V lost 3 bases to trimming and J lost 4 bases; unmatched junction nucleotides: 2. CDR3 in DNA: TGCGCCAGCAGCCACGGACAGGGGGGCACTGAAGCTTTCTTT. It yields the protein CASSHGQGGTEAFF.

This chain links TRBV9 with TRBJ2-5, with no clear D. CDR3 length: 15 residues. Trimming shortened V by 0 bases and J by 4 bases, and 13 bases separated the two germline ends. Germline-derived CDR1 and CDR2 are SGDLS and YYNGEE. In nucleotides, the CDR3 is TGTGCCAGCAGCGTAGCTTCCTACCGAGGAGAGACCCAGTACTTC. Encoded protein: CASSVASYRGETQYF. Together with reference TRBV9 and TRBJ2-5, the CDR3 gives the full variable domain: DSGVTQTPKHLITATGQRVTLRCSPRSGDLSVYWYQQSLDQGLQFLIQYYNGEERAKGNILERFSAQQFPDLHSELNLSSLELGDSALYFCASSVASYRGETQYFGPGTRLLVL.

This clonotype was counted between two and nine times. The chain employs TRBV4-2 and TRBJ1-2; no clear D. Germline assignment: CDR1 LGHNA and CDR2 YNFKEQ. Between the trimmed V and J ends, which lost 0 bases and 1 base, there was a span of 6 bases. This CDR3 is built from 14 residues. This CDR3 reads CASSQDTVNYGYTF. The CDR3 DNA is TGTGCCAGCAGCCAAGATACGGTTAACTATGGCTACACCTTC.

This clonotype was picked up a small number of times. The chain joins TRBV11-2 to TRBJ2-5; 10 nucleotides agree with TRBD1. V shed 1 base, J shed 3 bases, and the junction held 8 bases outside the gene matches. The germline V gene encodes CDR1 SGHAT and CDR2 FQNNGV. The CDR3 consists of 17 residues. This CDR3 is CASSLGVMTGGEETQYF. The CDR3, as DNA: TGTGCCAGCAGCTTAGGGGTGATGACAGGGGGCGAAGAGACCCAGTACTTC.

This clonotype was counted a few times. The chain links TRBV20-1 to TRBJ2-1; 10 bases align to TRBD2. Germline V gene lookup returns CDR1 DFQATT and CDR2 SNEGSKA (reference sequence). The CDR3 extends over 15 amino acids. The J segment lost 5 bases and the V segment lost 5 bases, leaving 9 bases of the junction unmatched. CDR3 sequence reads: CSAPLLAGRNNEQFF. The CDR3 DNA reads TGCAGTGCTCCTTTACTAGCGGGGAGGAACAATGAGCAGTTCTTC.

The chain has TRBV20-1 and TRBJ2-5; tentatively, D is TRBD1 (6 bases). The CDR3 length is 15 residues. Trimming removed 8 bases at V and 4 bases at J, with 23 bases between. The germline gives CDR1 DFQATT, CDR2 SNEGSKA (reference sequence). The CDR3 bases are TGCAGTCTTCGAGAGGGGGTGGCAGGGAGAGAGACCCAGTACTTC. Protein sequence: CSLREGVAGRETQYF.

This clonotype turned up a few times. The chain combines TRBV5-1 with TRBJ2-1; either TRBD1 or TRBD2 may fit D (7 bases each). CDR1 is SGHRS and CDR2 is YFSETQ in the germline V gene. Trimming took off 1 base at V and 9 bases at J, with 17 bases between the two ends. The CDR3 loop spans 15 amino acids. The CDR3 protein is CASSLTGGSGGEQFF. The CDR3 DNA is TGCGCCAGCAGCTTGACCGGGGGGTCAGGGGGTGAGCAGTTCTTC.

The chain joins TRBV2 to TRBJ2-3; D ambiguous. This CDR3 contains 14 residues. Germline V lookup: CDR1 SNHLY, CDR2 FYNNEI. V was shortened by 7 bases and J by 1 base, with 12 bases between the two germline ends. CDR3 loop: CASIGGLGTDTQYF. The CDR3 bases are TGTGCCAGCATAGGCGGCCTAGGCACAGATACGCAGTATTTT.

The chain combines TRBV24-1 with TRBJ2-1, with 11 positions matching TRBD1. The ends lost 3 bases at V and 6 bases at J; junction bases unmatched: 9. The CDR3 contains 17 residues. The germline V gene encodes CDR1 KGHDR and CDR2 SFDVKD. CDR3 nucleotide sequence: TGTGCCACCAGTGATCGGACAGGGGGCAGGGGTAGCAATGAGCAGTTCTTC. It yields the protein CATSDRTGGRGSNEQFF.

In its sample, this clonotype was seen a few times. V is TRBV19 and J is TRBJ2-2, with 8 bases matching TRBD1. Germline CDR1 LNHDA, CDR2 SQIVND (reference sequence). The ends lost 5 bases at V and 3 bases at J; junction bases unmatched: 5. The CDR3 loop spans 15 amino acids. CDR3 sequence: CASSGRGRDTGELFF. CDR3 DNA: TGTGCCAGTAGTGGCAGGGGGCGAGACACCGGGGAGCTGTTTTTT.